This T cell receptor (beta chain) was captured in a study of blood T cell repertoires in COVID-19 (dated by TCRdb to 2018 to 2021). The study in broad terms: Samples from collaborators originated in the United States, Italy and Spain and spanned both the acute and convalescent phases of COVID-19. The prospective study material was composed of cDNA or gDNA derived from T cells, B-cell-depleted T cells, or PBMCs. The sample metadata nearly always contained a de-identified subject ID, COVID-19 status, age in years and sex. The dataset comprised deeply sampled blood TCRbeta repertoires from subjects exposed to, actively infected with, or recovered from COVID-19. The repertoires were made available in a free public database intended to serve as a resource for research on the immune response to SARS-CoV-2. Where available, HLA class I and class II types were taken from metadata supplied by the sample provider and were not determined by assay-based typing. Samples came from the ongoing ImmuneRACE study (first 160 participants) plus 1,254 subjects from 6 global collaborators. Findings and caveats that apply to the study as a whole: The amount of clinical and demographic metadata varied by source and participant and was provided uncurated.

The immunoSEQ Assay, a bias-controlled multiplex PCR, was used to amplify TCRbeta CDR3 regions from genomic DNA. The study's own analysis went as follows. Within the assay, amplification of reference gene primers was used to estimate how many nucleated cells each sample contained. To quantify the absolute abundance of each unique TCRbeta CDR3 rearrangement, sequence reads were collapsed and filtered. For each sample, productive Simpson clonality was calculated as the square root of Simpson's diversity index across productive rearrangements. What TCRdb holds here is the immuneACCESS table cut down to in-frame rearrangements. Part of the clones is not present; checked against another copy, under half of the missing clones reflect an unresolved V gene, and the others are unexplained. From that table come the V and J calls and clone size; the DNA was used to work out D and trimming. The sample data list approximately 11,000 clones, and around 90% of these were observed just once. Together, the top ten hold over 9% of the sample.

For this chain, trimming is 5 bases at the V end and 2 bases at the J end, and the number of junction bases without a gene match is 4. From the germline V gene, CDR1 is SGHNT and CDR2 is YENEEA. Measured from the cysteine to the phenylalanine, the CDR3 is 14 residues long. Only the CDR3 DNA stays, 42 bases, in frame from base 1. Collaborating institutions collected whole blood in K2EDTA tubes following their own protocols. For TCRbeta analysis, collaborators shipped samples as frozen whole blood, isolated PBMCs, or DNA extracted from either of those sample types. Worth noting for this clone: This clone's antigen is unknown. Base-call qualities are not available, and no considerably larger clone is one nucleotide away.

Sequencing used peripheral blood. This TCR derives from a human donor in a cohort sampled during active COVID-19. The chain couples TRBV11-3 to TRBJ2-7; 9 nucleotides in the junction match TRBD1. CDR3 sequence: CASSPGQGPYEQYF. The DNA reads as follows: TGTGCCAGCAGCCCGGGACAGGGCCCCTACGAGCAGTACTTC.